The rows below give T cell receptor beta chains drawn from one sample of a study of cytomegalovirus exposure and HLA in healthy donors. Profiled with immunoSEQ multiplex PCR; TCRdb holds only in-frame clones, not every one. The data show approximately 150,000 clones, with approximately 80% seen just once and around 3% held by the top ten. What was sequenced was PBMCs. These TCRs come from a male donor in good health and CMV-seronegative. Each CDR3 is given with its conserved first and last residue. The D gene is left open where the match is weak. Size tells how often a clone was seen (once, few, many) or the class of an expanded clone, and some rows leave it out.

TRBV28	TRBJ1-3	TRBD1	NA	CASSFGQGNTIYF	TGTGCCAGCAGTTTTGGACAGGGGAACACCATATATTTT
TRBV19	TRBJ1-1	NA	NA	CASSPLMFDGLRGTEAFF	TGTGCCAGTAGTCCCCTAATGTTTGATGGTTTAAGGGGCACTGAAGCTTTCTTT
TRBV19	TRBJ1-1	TRBD1	once	CASSITGVNTEAFF	TGTGCCAGTAGTATTACAGGGGTGAACACTGAAGCTTTCTTT
TRBV5-4	TRBJ1-1	NA	NA	CASSSEVGGLITEAFF	TGTGCCAGCAGCTCGGAAGTCGGGGGTTTGATCACTGAAGCTTTCTTT
TRBV4-1	TRBJ2-3	NA	NA	CASSQDFLGRGGTDTQYF	TGCGCCAGCAGCCAAGATTTCTTAGGTAGGGGAGGTACAGATACGCAGTATTTT
TRBV4-3	TRBJ2-7	TRBD2	few	CASSQGLASPSSYEQYF	TGCGCCAGCAGCCAGGGACTAGCATCTCCGAGCTCCTACGAGCAGTACTTC
TRBV15	TRBJ1-4	NA	NA	CATSRGSGSGDEKLFF	TGTGCCACCAGCAGAGGGTCGGGGTCCGGAGATGAAAAACTGTTTTTT
TRBV9	TRBJ2-1	TRBD1	NA	CASSVEAGGNEQFF	TGTGCCAGCAGCGTAGAGGCAGGGGGCAATGAGCAGTTCTTC
TRBV27	TRBJ2-3	TRBD2	NA	CASRSGGRTDTQYF	TGTGCCAGCAGGAGCGGGGGGCGGACAGATACGCAGTATTTT
TRBV2	TRBJ1-2	TRBD1	NA	CASRTGQAGDYGYTF	TGTGCCAGCAGGACGGGACAGGCTGGGGACTATGGCTACACCTTC
TRBV27	TRBJ2-2	NA	NA	CASRGETGELFF	TGTGCCAGTCGGGGTGAAACCGGGGAGCTGTTTTTT
TRBV4-2	TRBJ1-5	NA	NA	CASSHVNAGPDYSNQPQHF	TGTGCCAGCAGCCATGTCAACGCGGGTCCGGATTATAGCAATCAGCCCCAGCATTTT
TRBV7-8	TRBJ1-1	TRBD1	NA	CASSQTGGRMNTEAFF	TGTGCCAGCAGCCAGACAGGGGGACGCATGAACACTGAAGCTTTCTTT
TRBV10-3	TRBJ2-3	NA	NA	CATKGGGNTDTQYF	TGTGCGACGAAGGGTGGGGGCAACACAGATACGCAGTATTTT
TRBV28	TRBJ1-2	NA	NA	CASSLPGHLGYGYTF	TGTGCCAGCAGTTTACCAGGTCACCTTGGCTATGGCTACACCTTC
TRBV9	TRBJ2-1	NA	NA	CASSVGLGAGSDNEQFF	TGTGCCAGCAGCGTAGGTCTTGGGGCGGGGAGTGACAATGAGCAGTTCTTC
TRBV7-7	TRBJ2-7	TRBD1	NA	CASSLTRQGSEQYF	TGTGCCAGCAGCTTAACCCGACAGGGGAGCGAGCAGTACTTC
TRBV7-2	TRBJ2-1	TRBD2	NA	CASSLGTSGYNEQFF	TGTGCCAGCAGCTTAGGAACTAGCGGCTACAATGAGCAGTTCTTC
TRBV6-6	TRBJ1-1	NA	NA	CASSIQENTEAFF	TGTGCCAGCAGTATTCAGGAGAACACTGAAGCTTTCTTT
TRBV4-1	TRBJ2-3	TRBD2	NA	CASSQDPAGGTDTQYF	TGCGCCAGCAGCCAAGATCCAGCGGGGGGCACAGATACGCAGTATTTT
TRBV30	TRBJ2-1	NA	NA	CAWSRDSYYNEQFF	TGTGCCTGGTCGCGGGACTCCTACTACAATGAGCAGTTCTTC
TRBV29-1	TRBJ1-6	TRBD1	NA	CSVADRPNSPLHF	TGCAGCGTTGCGGACAGGCCCAATTCACCCCTCCACTTT
TRBV4-1	TRBJ1-5	TRBD1	NA	CASSQDESRGLSNQPQHF	TGCGCCAGCAGCCAAGATGAATCCAGGGGGTTGAGCAATCAGCCCCAGCATTTT
TRBV29-1	TRBJ1-2	NA	NA	CSVVGGTSYGYTF	TGCAGCGTTGTTGGGGGGACGAGCTATGGCTACACCTTC
TRBV6-5	TRBJ2-3	TRBD2	NA	CASTAGTSGRNTQYF	TGTGCCAGCACCGCCGGGACTAGCGGGAGAAATACGCAGTATTTT
TRBV10-1	TRBJ2-7	NA	NA	CASSESLAGDKYEQYF	TGCGCCAGCAGTGAGTCTTTGGCAGGGGATAAATACGAGCAGTACTTC
TRBV5-6	TRBJ2-4	NA	NA	CASSLRVGLQYF	TGTGCCAGCAGCTTGAGGGTCGGACTACAGTACTTC
TRBV28	TRBJ2-3	NA	NA	CASSLRRDSLNTDTQYF	TGTGCCAGCAGTTTACGTAGAGACAGCCTTAACACAGATACGCAGTATTTT
TRBV7-2	TRBJ1-5	NA	NA	CASSLGGGGNQPQHF	TGTGCCAGCAGCTTAGGAGGAGGTGGCAATCAGCCCCAGCATTTT